Listed here are 29 T cell receptor beta chains from one sample, sequenced in a study of technical replicates of blood from a handful of donors (dated by TCRdb to 2015 to 2018). Receptors were amplified or captured by the immunoSEQ multiplex PCR assay. TCRdb's version of the immuneACCESS table is confined to in-frame rearrangements and falls short of the full clone set. An unresolved V gene accounts for under half of the shortfall where checked; the remainder is of unknown origin. This sample holds almost 85,000 clones; around 97% were observed only once. The ten largest clones represent more than 0.15% of the sample. The sample taken for sequencing was T cells isolated from PBMCs. Receptors originate from a human donor in good health.

The rearrangement joins TRBV19 to TRBJ2-1, with 9 bases that match TRBD2. The junction had 11 bases not matched to a gene; V was cut back by 7 bases and J by 4 bases. The CDR3 runs 16 residues. Germline V CDR1 and CDR2: LNHDA, SQIVND (reference sequence). The CDR3 DNA follows: TGTGCCAGTACCCCCCTAGCGGGAAGAAGTTACAATGAGCAGTTCTTC. Translation: CASTPLAGRSYNEQFF.

This clone is a singleton in its sample. The chain has TRBV5-8 and TRBJ1-1; 7 nucleotides agree with TRBD1. This CDR3 is 15 amino acids long. The V gene end was trimmed by 4 bases and the J gene end by 5 bases; junction bases not matched to a gene: 11. The germline V gene encodes CDR1 SGHTS and CDR2 YDEGEE. CDR3 nucleotide sequence: TGTGCCAGCAGCCTTACCCTGACAGGGACAACTGAAGCTTTCTTT. Its protein product is CASSLTLTGTTEAFF.

The genes are TRBV6-6 and TRBJ1-1; TRBD1 is a possible D gene (5 bases). Trimming took 7 bases from V and 0 from J, leaving 9 bases between them. The CDR3 contains 13 residues. CDR1 and CDR2 (germline): MNHNY, SVGAGI (reference sequence). CDR3 sequence (DNA): TGTGCCAGCACTCGGGGGGTGAACACTGAAGCTTTCTTT. Protein: CASTRGVNTEAFF.

The chain carries TRBV9 and TRBJ2-3, with 10 bases aligning to TRBD2. This CDR3 spans 12 amino acids. Germline-derived CDR1 and CDR2 are SGDLS and YYNGEE. V was clipped by 3 bases and J by 10 bases; unmatched bases: 2. DNA of the CDR3: TGTGCCAGCAGCGCCGGACTAGCGGCGCAGTATTTT. Protein sequence: CASSAGLAAQYF.

The gene calls are TRBV5-1 and TRBJ2-1; 8 nucleotides align to TRBD1. Germline CDR1 SGHRS, CDR2 YFSETQ. The CDR3 extends over 13 amino acids. Trimming removed 4 bases from V and 7 bases from J; junction bases left unmatched: 4. CDR3 amino acids: CASSPTGDNEQFF. For the CDR3, the DNA is TGCGCCAGCAGCCCGACAGGGGATAATGAGCAGTTCTTC.

This chain joins TRBV10-2 and TRBJ1-5; 10 nucleotides agree with TRBD1. Per germline, CDR1 WSHSY and CDR2 SAAADI. The CDR3 is made up of 15 amino acids. V lost 6 bases, J lost 5 bases, and 7 bases stayed unmatched. CDR3 bases: TGCGCCAGCAGGGGCGACAGGGGGCAGGATCAGCCCCAGCATTTT. Amino acid sequence: CASRGDRGQDQPQHF.

This clone was observed a single time. The genes are TRBV19 and TRBJ1-6, with D unclear. CDR3 length equals 13 residues. V lost 7 bases, J lost 7 bases, and 11 bases lay in between. Germline lookup yields CDR1 LNHDA and CDR2 SQIVND (reference sequence). The CDR3 DNA reads as TGTGCCAGTAAGGACGCGGGGAATTCACCCCTCCACTTT. Encoded protein: CASKDAGNSPLHF.

This rearrangement joins TRBV25-1 to TRBJ2-5, with 9 bases identical to TRBD2. Germline CDR1 reads MGHDK; CDR2 reads SYGVNS. With V trimmed by 2 bases and J by 5 bases, 0 bases remained unmatched. The CDR3 is 13 amino acids. The CDR3 DNA is TGTGCCAGCAGTGAAGCGGGAGGGGAGACCCAGTACTTC. This codes for CASSEAGGETQYF.

V is TRBV10-1 and J is TRBJ2-1; no definite D call. V lost 3 bases to trimming and J lost 9 bases, with 12 bases between them. The CDR3 is made up of 13 amino acids. Germline lookup yields CDR1 WNHNN and CDR2 SYGVQD (reference sequence). CDR3 in amino acids: CASSDSRAGEQFF. The DNA for the CDR3 is TGCGCCAGCAGTGATAGTCGCGCAGGTGAGCAGTTCTTC.

V usage is TRBV29-1 and J usage is TRBJ2-3; D may be TRBD2 (6 bases). The V end lost 0 bases, the J end lost 2 bases, and 15 bases lay between the germline ends. There are 16 residues in the CDR3. Germline assignment: CDR1 SQVTM and CDR2 ANQGSEA. The CDR3 region is CSVEDRLVIDTDTQYF. The CDR3 bases are TGCAGCGTTGAAGACAGACTAGTGATAGACACAGATACGCAGTATTTT.

The gene calls are TRBV6-1 and TRBJ2-3; a possible D gene is TRBD2 (6 bases). V lost 3 bases and J lost 4, with 17 bases in between. Germline CDR1 is MNHNS and CDR2 is SASEGT. There are 16 residues in the CDR3. Written as DNA, the CDR3 is TGTGCCAGCAGTGAGGGCGGGGCCCTGGGCCCAGATACGCAGTATTTT. Translating gives CASSEGGALGPDTQYF.

The chain links TRBV19 to TRBJ1-5, with D tentatively TRBD1 (5 bases). This CDR3 is built from 17 residues. Germline lookup yields CDR1 LNHDA and CDR2 SQIVND (reference sequence). V was cut by 5 bases and J by 3 bases, with 20 bases left in between. This CDR3 is CASSLRPQGLANQPQHF. The CDR3 region has the DNA TGTGCCAGTAGTCTCCGCCCGCAGGGCTTAGCCAATCAGCCCCAGCATTTT.

This chain joins TRBV5-4 and TRBJ2-5; 16 positions agree with TRBD2. V lost 2 bases and J lost 5; bases outside the gene matches: 3. Germline V gene lookup returns CDR1 SGHNT and CDR2 YYREEE (reference sequence). This CDR3 spans 16 amino acids. CDR3 sequence (DNA): TGTGCCAGCAGCTTAGGGACTAGCGGGGGGGAGGAGACCCAGTACTTC. Translated, it gives CASSLGTSGGEETQYF. Drawing the rest from reference TRBV5-4 and TRBJ2-5, the complete variable domain is ETGVTQSPTHLIKTRGQQVTLRCSSQSGHNTVSWYQQALGQGPQFIFQYYREEENGRGNFPPRFSGLQFPNYSSELNVNALELDDSALYLCASSLGTSGGEETQYFGPGTRLLVL.

The chain couples TRBV14 to TRBJ1-2; D not resolved. Germline values: CDR1 SGHDN, CDR2 FVKESK. Trimming removed 2 bases at V and 7 bases at J, with 14 bases between. The CDR3 is 14 amino acids. For the CDR3, the DNA is TGTGCCAGCAGCCAAAATAGCGGCGACGCTGGCTACACCTTC. It encodes CASSQNSGDAGYTF. The entire variable domain, with the rest obtained from reference TRBV14 and TRBJ1-2, is as follows: EAGVTQFPSHSVIEKGQTVTLRCDPISGHDNLYWYRRVMGKEIKFLLHFVKESKQDESGMPNNRFLAERTGGTYSTLKVQPAELEDSGVYFCASSQNSGDAGYTFGSGTRLTVV.

This clone was observed a single time. CDR3 coding DNA: TGTGCCTGGAGGGGGACAGGGGAAATCACTGAAGCTTTCTTT. It is translated as CAWRGTGEITEAFF. The rearrangement joins TRBV30 to TRBJ1-1, with 10 nucleotides matching TRBD1. CDR3 length: 14 amino acids. V was pared by 3 bases and J by 4 bases, with 5 bases of the junction left unmatched. CDR1 is GTSNPN and CDR2 is SVGIG in the germline V gene (reference sequence). The full variable domain, rest sourced from reference TRBV30 and TRBJ1-1, is SQTIHQWPATLVQPVGSPLSLECTVEGTSNPNLYWYRQAAGRGLQLLFYSVGIGQISSEVPQNLSASRPQDRQFILSSKKLLLSDSGFYLCAWRGTGEITEAFFGQGTRLTVV.

V usage is TRBV2 and J usage is TRBJ2-7; 11 bases fit TRBD2. V lost 6 bases and J lost 7; bases outside the gene matches: 8. The CDR3 is 14 residues long. The germline V gene has CDR1 SNHLY and CDR2 FYNNEI. The CDR3: CASRAGTSGFEQYF. Here the CDR3 DNA reads TGTGCCAGCAGGGCCGGGACTAGCGGTTTTGAGCAGTACTTC.

The V and J genes are TRBV7-9 and TRBJ2-5; 14 nucleotides agree with TRBD2. The CDR3 totals 17 residues. Germline V gives CDR1 SEHNR, CDR2 FQNEAQ (reference sequence). With 4 bases clipped from V and 1 base from J, the junction kept 5 bases outside the gene matches. The chain's CDR3 is CASSSGLAGVGQETQYF. The CDR3 bases are TGTGCCAGCAGCTCGGGACTAGCGGGAGTAGGCCAAGAGACCCAGTACTTC.

This sequence joins TRBV6-1 and TRBJ2-7, with 8 bases identical to TRBD2. This CDR3 spans 15 amino acids. V shed 7 bases, J shed 7 bases, and the junction held 15 bases outside the gene matches. Germline CDR1 is MNHNS and CDR2 is SASEGT. The CDR3 reads CASTISGGLFDEQYF. CDR3 in DNA: TGTGCCAGCACTATCAGCGGGGGCCTATTCGATGAGCAGTACTTC.

This chain joins TRBV5-1 and TRBJ1-5; TRBD1 matches 10 bases. The V gene's germline CDR1 is SGHRS and CDR2 YFSETQ. With V trimmed by 4 bases and J by 4 bases, 8 bases remained unmatched. The CDR3 has 16 amino acids. The CDR3 nucleotides read TGCGCCAGCAGCGCCGGGACAGGGGACCTTAATCAGCCCCAGCATTTT. It yields the protein CASSAGTGDLNQPQHF.

The CDR3 DNA reads as TGTGCCAGCAGTAGCTTTGACGGGTACACTGAAGCTTTCTTT. As protein: CASSSFDGYTEAFF. The chain couples TRBV27 to TRBJ1-1; no firm D call. The CDR3 is 14 residues long. From germline, CDR1 is MNHEY and CDR2 SMNVEV (reference sequence). Trimming pared 5 bases from V and 3 bases from J, leaving 13 bases between.

As to this clone: This specimen includes other DNA sequences encoding the same CDR3. J is TRBJ2-7 and V is TRBV2; TRBD1 matches 9 bases. Germline loops: CDR1 SNHLY, CDR2 FYNNEI. The trim removed 3 bases at V and 2 bases at J, leaving 2 bases unmatched. CDR3 size: 14 residues. This chain's CDR3 is CASSEGQGTYEQYF. DNA for the CDR3: TGTGCCAGCAGTGAGGGACAGGGCACCTACGAGCAGTACTTC.

This sequence joins TRBV19 and TRBJ1-2; 7 nucleotides match TRBD1. Germline V lookup: CDR1 LNHDA, CDR2 SQIVND (reference sequence). This CDR3 is built from 13 residues. V lost 1 base and J lost 4; bases outside the gene matches: 0. CDR3 residues: CASSIAGGYGYTF. The CDR3 DNA reads as TGTGCCAGTAGTATAGCAGGGGGCTATGGCTACACCTTC.

The genes are TRBV10-2 and TRBJ1-6; D ambiguous. The CDR3 is 15 amino acids. Looked up from germline, CDR1 is WSHSY and CDR2 is SAAADI. Trimming removed 3 bases from V and 5 bases from J, with 11 bases in between. In DNA, the CDR3 is TGCGCCAGCAGTGATTCCCCCGGGAATAATTCACCCCTCCACTTT. Encoded protein: CASSDSPGNNSPLHF.

A few counts support this clone. V usage is TRBV5-1 and J usage is TRBJ2-3; D not certain. Germline lookup yields CDR1 SGHRS and CDR2 YFSETQ. Between the trimmed V and J ends, which lost 0 bases and 1 base, there was a span of 12 bases. The CDR3 covers 16 residues. The CDR3 coding sequence is TGCGCCAGCAGCTTGGTGCCAGGCTCCGGCACAGATACGCAGTATTTT. Its protein is CASSLVPGSGTDTQYF.

The chain employs TRBV12-5 and TRBJ2-2; TRBD1 might be the D (5 bases). This CDR3 spans 18 amino acids. Germline CDR1 and CDR2: LGHNT and FRNRAP. Trimming shortened V by 0 bases and J by 2 bases, and 16 bases separated the two germline ends. The chain's CDR3 is CASGLVRTGETNTGELFF. Here the CDR3 DNA reads TGTGCTAGTGGTTTGGTACGTACAGGCGAAACCAACACCGGGGAGCTGTTTTTT.

This chain links TRBV11-3 with TRBJ2-1; D is perhaps TRBD2 (5 bases). The CDR3 spans 13 residues. Looked up from germline, CDR1 is SGHNT and CDR2 is YENEEA. Trimming cost V 2 bases and J 4 bases, with 6 bases left between them. The CDR3 loop reads CASSLREYNEQFF. The CDR3 DNA reads as TGTGCCAGCAGCTTAAGGGAGTACAATGAGCAGTTCTTC.

V usage is TRBV28 and J usage is TRBJ1-2; D is uncertain. Looked up from germline, CDR1 is MDHEN and CDR2 is SYDVKM. The ends were cut back, 7 bases at V and 5 bases at J, with 17 bases in the middle. CDR3 length: 14 residues. As DNA, the CDR3 is TGTGCCAGCACAAATAATAGACTGAAGTATGGCTACACCTTC. As protein: CASTNNRLKYGYTF.

V and J are TRBV7-9 and TRBJ1-1, with 11 bases aligning to TRBD1. The V segment lost 1 base and the J segment 3 bases; nucleotides outside the gene matches: 4. The germline CDR1 and CDR2 sequences are SEHNR and FQNEAQ (reference sequence). The CDR3 covers 16 residues. The CDR3 DNA reads as TGTGCCAGCAGCTTAGGTGGGACAGGGGGTTACACTGAAGCTTTCTTT. Its protein is CASSLGGTGGYTEAFF.

The J gene is TRBJ2-1, the V gene TRBV29-1; 9 bases align to TRBD2. Germline CDR1 SQVTM, CDR2 ANQGSEA. This CDR3 region has 13 residues. J was trimmed by 5 bases and V by 6 bases; bases with no gene match: 5. Written as DNA, the CDR3 is TGCAGCGTGTTAGCGGGAGTCAACAATGAGCAGTTCTTC. Translation gives CSVLAGVNNEQFF.